This entry lists 29 T cell receptor beta chains sequenced from one sample in a study of control samples from healthy donors and cancer patients. Clones were sequenced by immunoSEQ multiplex PCR, and TCRdb holds only the in-frame ones, with some missing. The top ten hold about 10% of the sample, which has about 98,000 clones, about four fifths seen once. Source material: blood. The receptor set was obtained from a woman between 25 and 40 years old in good health.

This clone was observed once. This chain links TRBV12-5 with TRBJ2-1, with 9 bases lining up with TRBD1. The germline V gene has CDR1 LGHNT and CDR2 FRNRAP. The CDR3 covers 14 residues. The J segment lost 6 bases and the V segment lost 7 bases, leaving 7 bases of the junction unmatched. CDR3: CASDPGQGFNEQFF. The DNA of the CDR3 is TGTGCTAGTGACCCGGGACAGGGTTTCAATGAGCAGTTCTTC. Full variable domain (missing parts from reference TRBV12-5 and TRBJ2-1): DARVTQTPRHKVTEMGQEVTMRCQPILGHNTVFWYRQTMMQGLELLAYFRNRAPLDDSGMPKDRFSAEMPDATLATLKIQPSEPRDSAVYFCASDPGQGFNEQFFGPGTRLTVL.

The chain recombines TRBV4-2 with TRBJ1-2; TRBD1 might be the D (6 bases). V lost 0 bases and J 5 bases, leaving 13 bases between the germline ends. Germline CDR1 reads LGHNA; CDR2 reads YNFKEQ. The CDR3 consists of 15 residues. DNA of the CDR3: TGTGCCAGCAGCCAAGATTACCAGGGGCCGTATGGCTACACCTTC. Protein: CASSQDYQGPYGYTF.

The chain combines TRBV18 with TRBJ1-6; TRBD1 aligns across 7 bases. J lost 5 bases, V lost 3 bases, and 4 bases had no gene match. This CDR3 spans 15 amino acids. CDR1 and CDR2 (germline): KGHSH, LQKENI. As DNA, the CDR3 is TGTGCCAGCTCACCGACCGGGACAGATAATTCACCCCTCCACTTT. Translating it yields CASSPTGTDNSPLHF. Full variable domain (remainder filled in from reference TRBV18 and TRBJ1-6): NAGVMQNPRHLVRRRGQEARLRCSPMKGHSHVYWYRQLPEEGLKFMVYLQKENIIDESGMPKERFSAEFPKEGPSILRIQQVVRGDSAAYFCASSPTGTDNSPLHFGNGTRLTVT.

The rearrangement uses TRBV7-9 and TRBJ1-2; TRBD1 agrees at 10 bases. This CDR3 has 18 amino acids. The V gene end was trimmed by 2 bases and the J gene end by 3 bases; junction bases not matched to a gene: 12. Germline V gene lookup returns CDR1 SEHNR and CDR2 FQNEAQ (reference sequence). The CDR3 nucleotides are TGTGCCAGCAGCTTACGATCGACCGGGACAGGGGTTCACTATGGCTACACCTTC. Translating gives CASSLRSTGTGVHYGYTF.

This clone has a handful of counts. V is TRBV12-3 or TRBV12-4 and J is TRBJ1-6; D unclear. This CDR3 is built from 11 residues. Trimming took off 6 bases at V and 7 bases at J, with 4 bases between the two ends. CDR3 DNA sequence: TGTGCCAGCAGCTCAAATTCACCCCTCCACTTT. It specifies CASSSNSPLHF.

V is TRBV6-1 and J is TRBJ1-3, with no clear D. CDR3 length equals 15 residues. CDR1 is MNHNS, CDR2 SASEGT, per germline. V was trimmed by 1 base and J by 2 bases, leaving 9 bases between them. The CDR3 protein is CASSEGSATGNTIYF. The CDR3 nucleotides read TGTGCCAGCAGTGAAGGGTCAGCTACTGGAAACACCATATATTTT.

With respect to this clone: Mismatch with germline at one junction end may stem from a read error. J is TRBJ2-5 and V is TRBV2; D is unresolved. Germline loops: CDR1 SNHLY, CDR2 FYNNEI. The CDR3 extends over 10 amino acids. The CDR3 nucleotides are TGTGCCACTTCACAAGGGACCCAGTACTTC. Protein: CATSQGTQYF.

This clone was detected a few times. J is TRBJ1-3 and V is TRBV6-1; no firm D call. Germline V gene data show CDR1 as MNHNS and CDR2 as SASEGT. This CDR3 region has 15 residues. V dropped 1 base and J dropped 0 bases, with 7 bases sitting between them. CDR3 coding DNA: TGTGCCAGCAGTGAAGTAGCGAGCTCTGGAAACACCATATATTTT. This codes for CASSEVASSGNTIYF.

This sequence joins TRBV5-6 and TRBJ2-1; D gene ambiguous. Trimming took off 2 bases at V and 10 bases at J, with 10 bases between the two ends. Germline V gives CDR1 SGHDT, CDR2 YYEEEE. This CDR3 spans 12 amino acids. As DNA, the CDR3 is TGTGCCAGCAGCTTATTATTTCAGGAGCAGTTCTTC. Its translation is CASSLLFQEQFF.

V usage is TRBV12-5 and J usage is TRBJ2-3, with D unresolved. The CDR3 extends over 15 amino acids. V was trimmed by 2 bases and J by 6 bases, leaving 15 bases between them. Germline CDR1 is LGHNT and CDR2 is FRNRAP. Here the CDR3 DNA reads TGTGCTAGTGGTTTGAGCAGCTCCTATGTGGATACGCAGTATTTT. This gives the protein CASGLSSSYVDTQYF.

V usage is TRBV18 and J usage is TRBJ2-6; the D is unclear. This CDR3 is built from 19 residues. Trimming left V 3 bases short and J 2 bases short, with 20 bases between. CDR1 is KGHSH and CDR2 is LQKENI in the germline V gene. Written as DNA, the CDR3 is TGTGCCAGCTCACCCTACCAGGACGGTGTGGAACCTGGGGCCAACGTCCTGACTTTC. Translation gives CASSPYQDGVEPGANVLTF.

This chain links TRBV6-1 with TRBJ1-6, with D possibly matching TRBD1 (5 bases). Germline assignment: CDR1 MNHNS and CDR2 SASEGT. Between the trimmed V and J ends, which lost 2 bases and 9 bases, there was a span of 11 bases. This CDR3 region has 14 residues. For the CDR3, the DNA is TGTGCCAGCAGTGAATCTGGGGCCCCTTCACCCCTCCACTTT. Residues: CASSESGAPSPLHF.

The chain is built from TRBV2 and TRBJ2-7; TRBD2 aligns across 7 bases. The germline CDR1 and CDR2 sequences are SNHLY and FYNNEI. Unmatched junction bases numbered 17, after V lost 6 bases and J lost 6 bases. The CDR3 runs 16 residues. CDR3 coding DNA: TGTGCCAGCAGCCAGAGCGGGGACCGCTATTACGGCGAGCAGTACTTC. Its translation is CASSQSGDRYYGEQYF.

The genes are TRBV7-8 and TRBJ1-5, with D perhaps TRBD1 (5 bases). Germline CDR1 is SGHVS and CDR2 is FQNEAQ. V was trimmed by 5 bases and J by 5 bases, leaving 13 bases between them. There are 14 residues in the CDR3. CDR3 sequence: CASSAGGGDQPQHF. CDR3 nucleotides: TGTGCCAGCAGCGCGGGGGGGGGTGATCAGCCCCAGCATTTT.

The rearrangement uses TRBV7-6 and TRBJ2-1; D may be TRBD2 (5 bases). V lost 0 bases and J lost 9, with 12 bases in between. The CDR3 spans 14 residues. Looked up from germline, CDR1 is SGHVS and CDR2 is FNYEAQ. CDR3 amino acids: CASSLALAYGEQFF. The CDR3 DNA sequence: TGTGCCAGCAGCTTAGCGCTAGCATATGGTGAGCAGTTCTTC.

The CDR3 sequence is CASSFSRGEQYF. CDR3 coding DNA: TGTGCCAGCAGTTTCTCCAGGGGTGAGCAGTACTTC. V is TRBV12-3 or TRBV12-4 and J is TRBJ2-7; D is perhaps TRBD1 (6 bases). The CDR3 is 12 residues long. V was shortened by 3 bases and J by 7 bases, with 10 bases between the two germline ends.

This clone came up once. The chain carries TRBV6-2 or TRBV6-3 and TRBJ1-1, with 7 positions matching TRBD1. The CDR3 loop spans 15 amino acids. V lost 4 bases, J lost 0 bases, and 5 bases stayed unmatched. Germline V lookup: CDR1 MNHEY, CDR2 SVGEGT. The CDR3, as DNA: TGTGCCAGCAGTTCCCCCGGACAGGTGAACACTGAAGCTTTCTTT. It encodes CASSSPGQVNTEAFF.

The chain couples TRBV2 to TRBJ2-7; no reliable D call. Germline V gene sequence: CDR1 SNHLY, CDR2 FYNNEI. The V end lost 5 bases, the J end lost 4 bases, and 6 bases lay between the germline ends. The CDR3 totals 11 residues. The CDR3 sequence: CASSLQYEQYF. CDR3 in DNA: TGTGCCAGCAGTCTTCAGTACGAGCAGTACTTC.

V is TRBV3-1 (or the pseudogene TRBV3-2) and J is TRBJ2-3, with no clear D. Germline V CDR1 and CDR2: LGHDT, YNNKEL (reference sequence). V lost 0 bases and J 4 bases, leaving 5 bases between the germline ends. The CDR3 covers 13 residues. As DNA, the CDR3 is TGTGCCAGCAGCCAAGATCACCCAGATACGCAGTATTTT. Protein sequence: CASSQDHPDTQYF.

This chain joins TRBV4-3 and TRBJ2-3, with a weak D call TRBD2 (6 bases). The CDR3 spans 14 residues. The V end lost 9 bases, the J end lost 4 bases, and 17 bases lay between the germline ends. The germline V gene has CDR1 LGHNA and CDR2 YSLEER. CDR3 nucleotides: TGCGCCAGTTCCGCCAGACTAGGGTCAGATACGCAGTATTTT. Its translation: CASSARLGSDTQYF.

The J gene is TRBJ2-2, the V gene TRBV6-2 or TRBV6-3; 13 nucleotides line up with TRBD2. The germline V gene encodes CDR1 MNHEY and CDR2 SVGEGT. V shed 2 bases and J 8 bases; nucleotides not matched to a gene: 8. CDR3 size: 17 residues. Here the CDR3 reads CASSYATSGGRIGELFF. The DNA of the CDR3 is TGTGCCAGCAGTTACGCGACTAGCGGGGGGCGGATTGGGGAGCTGTTTTTT.

The V and J genes are TRBV9 and TRBJ1-2, with TRBD1 matching over 8 bases. J gave up 6 bases and V 0 bases, and 7 bases lay outside the gene matches. There are 15 residues in the CDR3. Germline CDR1 and CDR2: SGDLS and YYNGEE. CDR3 nucleotide sequence: TGTGCCAGCAGCGTAGCACCGACAGGGGTTCATGGCTACACCTTC. Protein product: CASSVAPTGVHGYTF.

The rearrangement links TRBV30 to TRBJ2-2, with D perhaps matching TRBD1 (5 bases). Trimming removed 2 bases from V and 7 bases from J, with 14 bases in between. In germline, CDR1 is GTSNPN, CDR2 SVGIG (reference sequence). The CDR3 spans 14 residues. Written as DNA, the CDR3 is TGTGCCTGGAGTCTGGTCAGGGAAGGCGGGGAGCTGTTTTTT. Its protein is CAWSLVREGGELFF. The complete variable domain, with remaining parts taken from reference TRBV30 and TRBJ2-2, reads SQTIHQWPATLVQPVGSPLSLECTVEGTSNPNLYWYRQAAGRGLQLLFYSVGIGQISSEVPQNLSASRPQDRQFILSSKKLLLSDSGFYLCAWSLVREGGELFFGEGSRLTVL.

The chain employs TRBV3-1 (or the pseudogene TRBV3-2) and TRBJ2-5, with D perhaps matching TRBD2 (6 bases). V was pared by 2 bases and J by 5 bases, with 12 bases between. The CDR3 spans 14 residues. Germline lookup yields CDR1 LGHDT and CDR2 YNNKEL (reference sequence). The CDR3 DNA sequence: TGTGCCAGCAGCCAAATGGCAGGGAGGGAGACCCAGTACTTC. Translation: CASSQMAGRETQYF.

The chain is built from TRBV5-1 and TRBJ2-1; 11 positions agree with TRBD1. Germline trimming cut 7 bases from V and 1 base from J; bases unmatched to any gene: 7. CDR3 length: 16 amino acids. CDR1 is SGHRS and CDR2 is YFSETQ in the germline V gene. In DNA, the CDR3 is TGCGCCAGCCGTACCGGGACAGGGGGGTCCTACAATGAGCAGTTCTTC. It specifies CASRTGTGGSYNEQFF.

The chain employs TRBV6-6 and TRBJ1-2, with TRBD1 as a possible D gene (5 bases). CDR3 length equals 12 residues. The germline V and J ends were trimmed by 5 bases and 8 bases, with 12 bases remaining between them. Per the germline V gene, CDR1 is MNHNY and CDR2 is SVGAGI (reference sequence). Written as DNA, the CDR3 is TGTGCCAGCAGTAAGGGACCGGAGGGCTACACCTTC. This encodes CASSKGPEGYTF.

V and J are TRBV19 and TRBJ1-3, with 9 bases that match TRBD1. J lost 1 base, V lost 5 bases, and 6 bases had no gene match. The CDR3 consists of 16 residues. The V gene's germline CDR1 is LNHDA and CDR2 SQIVND (reference sequence). DNA of the CDR3: TGTGCCAGTAGTCGGGACAGGGTAATATCTGGAAACACCATATATTTT. It yields the protein CASSRDRVISGNTIYF.

J is TRBJ2-5 and V is TRBV9; TRBD1 matches 7 bases. The CDR3 contains 14 residues. Germline CDR1 and CDR2: SGDLS and YYNGEE. V lost 7 bases, J lost 5 bases, and 11 bases stayed unmatched. The CDR3 DNA reads TGTGCCAGCGCCGAGGGGACAGCGAGGGAGACCCAGTACTTC. Encoded protein: CASAEGTARETQYF. The whole variable domain, remainder taken from reference TRBV9 and TRBJ2-5, is DSGVTQTPKHLITATGQRVTLRCSPRSGDLSVYWYQQSLDQGLQFLIQYYNGEERAKGNILERFSAQQFPDLHSELNLSSLELGDSALYFCASAEGTARETQYFGPGTRLLVL.

V usage is TRBV30 and J usage is TRBJ1-3; no definite D call. The germline CDR1 and CDR2 sequences are GTSNPN and SVGIG (reference sequence). V was pared by 4 bases and J by 2 bases, with 6 bases between. This CDR3 contains 12 residues. CDR3 in amino acids: CAWIPPGNTIYF. In DNA form, the CDR3 reads TGTGCCTGGATCCCCCCTGGAAACACCATATATTTT.